Sequencing of this T cell receptor (beta chain) was carried out in a study of T cells in Graves' hyperthyroidism and ophthalmopathy. In the study overall: Peripheral blood sampling occurred at initial diagnosis, before any treatment.

The CDR3 has 15 amino acids. The ends were cut back, 4 bases at V and 5 bases at J, with 17 bases in the middle. Per the germline V gene, CDR1 is SGHTA and CDR2 is FQGNSA. This clonotype was seen just once. Its antigen is undetermined. Absence of ophthalmopathy progression within 18 months defined stable Graves' hyperthyroidism. It was uncontrolled infection, other autoimmune disease, pregnancy or lactation that excluded patients. Researchers amplified the TCR beta CDR3 regions from RNA transcripts. The TCR CDR3 first-round RT-PCR relied on the HTBI primer set. TCRdb passed the multiplex PCR reads through MiXCR, listing each CDR3 protein once. This sample has 470,000 or so distinct CDR3 sequences, with around 20% found just once. Study-level findings and limits: Within blood appeared most thyroid clonotypes that had expanded above 0.001.

The source of this sequence is a man between 18 and 35 years old with Graves' hyperthyroidism. J is TRBJ2-5 and V is TRBV7-2; D is possibly TRBD1 (6 bases). Source material: blood. The CDR3 bases are TGTGCCAGCAGCTACACATTTAGGGGGTGGGAGACCCAGTACTTC. Amino acid sequence: CASSYTFRGWETQYF.